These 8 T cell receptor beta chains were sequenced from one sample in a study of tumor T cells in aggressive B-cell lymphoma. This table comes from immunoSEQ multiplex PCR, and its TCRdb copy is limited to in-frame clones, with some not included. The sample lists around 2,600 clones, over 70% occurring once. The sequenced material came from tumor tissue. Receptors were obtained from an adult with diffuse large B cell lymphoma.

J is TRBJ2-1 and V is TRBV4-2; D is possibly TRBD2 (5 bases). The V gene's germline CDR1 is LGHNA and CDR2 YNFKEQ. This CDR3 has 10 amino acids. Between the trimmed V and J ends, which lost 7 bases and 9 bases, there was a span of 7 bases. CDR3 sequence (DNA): TGTGCCAGCATGGGAGTTGAGCAGTTCTTC. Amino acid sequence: CASMGVEQFF.

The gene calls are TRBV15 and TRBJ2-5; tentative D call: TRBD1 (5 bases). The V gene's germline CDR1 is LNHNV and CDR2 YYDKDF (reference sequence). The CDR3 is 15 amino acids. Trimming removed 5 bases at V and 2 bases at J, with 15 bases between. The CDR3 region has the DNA TGTGCCACCAGCGCCGAAGACAGTTATCAAGAGACCCAGTACTTC. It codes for CATSAEDSYQETQYF.

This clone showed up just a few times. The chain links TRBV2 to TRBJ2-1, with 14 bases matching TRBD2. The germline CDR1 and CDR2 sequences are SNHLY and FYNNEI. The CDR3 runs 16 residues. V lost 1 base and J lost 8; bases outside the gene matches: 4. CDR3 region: CASSEGRLAGGDEQFF. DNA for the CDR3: TGTGCCAGCAGTGAAGGTCGACTAGCGGGAGGGGATGAGCAGTTCTTC.

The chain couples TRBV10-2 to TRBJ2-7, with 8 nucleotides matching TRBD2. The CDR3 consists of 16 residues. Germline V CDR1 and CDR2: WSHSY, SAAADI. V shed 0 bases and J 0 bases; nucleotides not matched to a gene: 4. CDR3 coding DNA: TGCGCCAGCAGTGAGTCAGGGGCGGGGGGCTCCTACGAGCAGTACTTC. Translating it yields CASSESGAGGSYEQYF.

The CDR3 nucleotides are TGTGCCACCTCAGGGGCGGGCAATCAGCCCCAGCATTTT. Residues: CATSGAGNQPQHF. The chain uses TRBV7-9 and TRBJ1-5; D possibly corresponds to TRBD1 (6 bases). CDR1 is SEHNR, CDR2 FQNEAQ, per germline (reference sequence). Trimming pared 10 bases from V and 2 bases from J, leaving 12 bases between. This CDR3 has 13 amino acids.

CDR3: CASRTETGGRGYTF. For the CDR3, the DNA is TGCGCCAGCAGGACAGAAACAGGGGGAAGAGGCTACACCTTC. V gene TRBV5-1 combines with J gene TRBJ1-2, with 8 positions matching TRBD1. CDR3 size: 14 residues. Per germline, CDR1 SGHRS and CDR2 YFSETQ. Germline trimming cut 5 bases from V and 8 bases from J; bases unmatched to any gene: 11. The full variable domain, completed using reference TRBV5-1 and TRBJ1-2, is KAGVTQTPRYLIKTRGQQVTLSCSPISGHRSVSWYQQTPGQGLQFLFEYFSETQRNKGNFPGRFSGRQFSNSRSEMNVSTLELGDSALYLCASRTETGGRGYTFGSGTRLTVV.

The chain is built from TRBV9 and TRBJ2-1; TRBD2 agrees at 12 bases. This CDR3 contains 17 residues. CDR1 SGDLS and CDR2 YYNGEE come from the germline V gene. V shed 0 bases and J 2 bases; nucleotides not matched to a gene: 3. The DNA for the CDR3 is TGTGCCAGCAGCGTAGTGACTAGCGGGAGACCCTACAATGAGCAGTTCTTC. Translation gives CASSVVTSGRPYNEQFF.

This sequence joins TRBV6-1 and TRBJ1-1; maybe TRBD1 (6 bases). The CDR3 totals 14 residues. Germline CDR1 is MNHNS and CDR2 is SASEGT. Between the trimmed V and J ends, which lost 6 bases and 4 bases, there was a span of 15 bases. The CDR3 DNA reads TGTGCCAGCAGCCTACAGGGATTGGTCACTGAAGCTTTCTTT. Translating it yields CASSLQGLVTEAFF.